This T cell receptor beta chain was profiled in a study of blood T cell repertoires in COVID-19. Study in general: Acute and convalescent COVID-19 samples came from the United States, Italy and Spain. From T cells, B-cell-depleted T cells, or PBMCs came the material, which was cDNA or gDNA.

Original methodology: Researchers report that nucleated cell counts were estimated from reference gene primer amplification. Sequenced by immunoSEQ multiplex PCR; TCRdb stores in-frame clones only, minus some. Clonal size and the V and J genes are those of that table, whereas D and trimming came from the DNA. The sample lists more than 25,000 clones; 65% to 70% were seen once. Germline CDR1 reads MNHEY; CDR2 reads SVGAGI. This CDR3 is 14 amino acids long. Trimming stripped 1 base from V and 5 bases from J, with 9 bases between. This chain joins TRBV6-5 and TRBJ2-1; D may be TRBD1 (6 bases). Sequenced: peripheral blood. The sequence was collected from a human donor in a cohort sampled during active COVID-19. CDR3 coding DNA: TGTGCCAGCAGTTACTACAGGGTACACAATGAGCAGTTCTTC. This encodes CASSYYRVHNEQFF.